Presented here are 5 T cell receptor beta chains from one specimen sequenced in a study of T cells in Graves' hyperthyroidism and ophthalmopathy. Authors of the study amplified TCR beta CDR3 regions from RNA transcripts. In the first-round RT-PCR of the TCR CDR3, the HTBI primer set was used. Each CDR3 protein is one row after TCRdb ran MiXCR on the multiplex PCR reads. The sample consists of 300,000 or so distinct CDR3 sequences, 15% to 20% of them appearing once. Material for sequencing was blood. The receptors shown here come from a woman aged 55-70 years with Graves' ophthalmopathy.

This clonotype appeared many times. The chain recombines TRBV6-6 with TRBJ1-2; TRBD1 agrees at 7 bases. V gave up 0 bases and J gave up 2 bases; unmatched junction bases: 6. There are 16 residues in the CDR3. The germline gives CDR1 MNHNY, CDR2 SVGAGI (reference sequence). This CDR3 reads CASSYSRTGGNYGYTF. In DNA, the CDR3 is TGTGCCAGCAGTTACTCCCGGACAGGAGGGAACTATGGCTACACCTTC.

This clonotype was seen only a few times. This CDR3 is CASEALTSGTQYF. The DNA of the CDR3 is TGTGCCAGTGAAGCCCTGACTTCGGGTACGCAGTATTTT. The V gene is TRBV19, the J gene TRBJ2-3; D remains ambiguous. The germline CDR1 and CDR2 sequences are LNHDA and SQIVND (reference sequence). The CDR3 has 13 residues. Trimming removed 8 bases at V and 8 bases at J, with 17 bases between.

This clonotype was picked up many times. This chain links TRBV18 with TRBJ2-2; 11 nucleotides match TRBD2. This CDR3 has 15 residues. The germline CDR1 and CDR2 sequences are KGHSH and LQKENI. V trimming: 2 bases; J trimming: 8 bases; junction bases outside the gene matches: 4. The CDR3 nucleotides read TGTGCCAGCTCACCAACTAGCGGGAGTCAGGGGGAGCTGTTTTTT. Amino acid sequence: CASSPTSGSQGELFF.

This clonotype has more than one count but fewer than ten. The gene calls are TRBV28 and TRBJ1-5; D may be TRBD1 (6 bases). Germline V CDR1 and CDR2: MDHEN, SYDVKM. V lost 5 bases and J lost 9, with 17 bases in between. The CDR3 totals 14 residues. CDR3 DNA sequence: TGTGCCAGCAGTGAAGCAGGGGACCTGGGGCCCCAGCATTTT. Its translation: CASSEAGDLGPQHF.

CDR3 sequence (DNA): TGTGCCAGCGCGGGGACAGGGCACTCTGGGGCCAACGTCCTGACTTTC. As protein: CASAGTGHSGANVLTF. The chain carries TRBV2 and TRBJ2-6, with 9 bases identical to TRBD1. Trimming at V came to 8 bases and at J to 0 bases, leaving 5 bases not matched to a gene. Germline assignment: CDR1 SNHLY and CDR2 FYNNEI. This CDR3 has 16 residues.